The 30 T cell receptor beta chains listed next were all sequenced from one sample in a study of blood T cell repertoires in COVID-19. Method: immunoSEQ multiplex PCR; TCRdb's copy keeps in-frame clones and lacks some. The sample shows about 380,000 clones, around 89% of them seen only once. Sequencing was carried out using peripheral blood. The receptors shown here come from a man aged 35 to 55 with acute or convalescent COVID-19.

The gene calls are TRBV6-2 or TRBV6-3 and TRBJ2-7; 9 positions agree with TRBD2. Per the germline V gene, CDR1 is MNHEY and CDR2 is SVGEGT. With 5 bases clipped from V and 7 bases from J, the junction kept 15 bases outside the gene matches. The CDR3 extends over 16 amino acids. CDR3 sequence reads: CASSLPSLSGRGEQYF. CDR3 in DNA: TGTGCCAGCAGTCTACCCTCCCTTAGCGGGAGAGGTGAGCAGTACTTC.

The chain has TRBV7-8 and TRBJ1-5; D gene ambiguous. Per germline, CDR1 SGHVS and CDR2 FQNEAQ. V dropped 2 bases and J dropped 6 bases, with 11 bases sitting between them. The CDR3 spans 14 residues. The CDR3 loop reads CASSLRARVQPQHF. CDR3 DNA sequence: TGTGCCAGCAGCTTAAGGGCGAGGGTTCAGCCCCAGCATTTT.

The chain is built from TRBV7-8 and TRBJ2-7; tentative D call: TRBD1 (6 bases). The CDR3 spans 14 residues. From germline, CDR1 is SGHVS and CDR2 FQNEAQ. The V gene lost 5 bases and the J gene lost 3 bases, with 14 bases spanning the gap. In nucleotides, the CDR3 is TGTGCCAGCAGCGTACAGGGCTCCTTCTACGAGCAGTACTTC. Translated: CASSVQGSFYEQYF. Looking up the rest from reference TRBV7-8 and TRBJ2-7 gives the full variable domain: GAGVSQSPRYKVAKRGQDVALRCDPISGHVSLFWYQQALGQGPEFLTYFQNEAQLDKSGLPSDRFFAERPEGSVSTLKIQRTQQEDSAVYLCASSVQGSFYEQYFGPGTRLTVT.

CDR3 amino acids: CASSNGLAWAYEQYF. In nucleotides, the CDR3 is TGTGCCAGCAGCAACGGACTAGCGTGGGCCTACGAGCAGTACTTC. This rearrangement joins TRBV21-1 to TRBJ2-7; the table calls TRBD2, which could not be checked here. TRBV21-1 is recorded as a pseudogene. This CDR3 spans 15 amino acids.

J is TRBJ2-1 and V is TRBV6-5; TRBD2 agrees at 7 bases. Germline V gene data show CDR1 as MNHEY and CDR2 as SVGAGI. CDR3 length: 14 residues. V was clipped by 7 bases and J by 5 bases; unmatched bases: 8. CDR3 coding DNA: TGTGCCAGCATAGTGGGGGGGTCCAACAATGAGCAGTTCTTC. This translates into CASIVGGSNNEQFF.

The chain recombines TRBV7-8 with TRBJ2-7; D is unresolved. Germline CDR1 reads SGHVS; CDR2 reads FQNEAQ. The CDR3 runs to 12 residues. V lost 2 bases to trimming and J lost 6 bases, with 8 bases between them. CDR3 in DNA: TGTGCCAGCAGCTTACGAGGCACCGAGCAGTACTTC. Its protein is CASSLRGTEQYF. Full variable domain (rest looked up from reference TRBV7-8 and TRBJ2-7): GAGVSQSPRYKVAKRGQDVALRCDPISGHVSLFWYQQALGQGPEFLTYFQNEAQLDKSGLPSDRFFAERPEGSVSTLKIQRTQQEDSAVYLCASSLRGTEQYFGPGTRLTVT.

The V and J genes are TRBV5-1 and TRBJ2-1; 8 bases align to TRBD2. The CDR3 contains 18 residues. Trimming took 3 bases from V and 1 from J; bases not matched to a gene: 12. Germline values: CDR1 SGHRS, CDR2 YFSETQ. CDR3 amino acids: CASSSFPPLAESYNEQFF. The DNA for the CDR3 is TGCGCCAGCAGCTCCTTTCCCCCACTAGCGGAGTCCTACAATGAGCAGTTCTTC.

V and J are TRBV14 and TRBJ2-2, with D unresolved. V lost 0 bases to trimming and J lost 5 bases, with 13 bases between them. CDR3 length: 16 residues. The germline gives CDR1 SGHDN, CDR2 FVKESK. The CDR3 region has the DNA TGTGCCAGCAGCCAAGACCCGGCTAGTAGTACCGGGGAGCTGTTTTTT. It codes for CASSQDPASSTGELFF.

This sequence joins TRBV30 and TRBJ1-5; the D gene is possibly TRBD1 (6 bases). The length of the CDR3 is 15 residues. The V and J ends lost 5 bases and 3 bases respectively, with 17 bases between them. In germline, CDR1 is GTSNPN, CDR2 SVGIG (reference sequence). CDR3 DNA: TGTGCCTGGGGTAGGGGGACGGCCTACAATCAGCCCCAGCATTTT. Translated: CAWGRGTAYNQPQHF.

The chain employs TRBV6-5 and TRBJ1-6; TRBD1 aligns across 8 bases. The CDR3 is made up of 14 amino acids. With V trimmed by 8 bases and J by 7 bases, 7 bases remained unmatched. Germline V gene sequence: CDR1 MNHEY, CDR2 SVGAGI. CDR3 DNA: TGTGCCAGCGGGAGGACAGGGTGGAATTCACCCCTCCACTTT. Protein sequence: CASGRTGWNSPLHF.

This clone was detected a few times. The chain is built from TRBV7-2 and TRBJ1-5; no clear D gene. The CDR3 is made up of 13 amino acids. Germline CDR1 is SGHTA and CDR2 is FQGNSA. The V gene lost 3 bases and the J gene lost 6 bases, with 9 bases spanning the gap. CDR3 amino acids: CASSLNGPQPQHF. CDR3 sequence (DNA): TGTGCCAGCAGCTTGAACGGTCCTCAGCCCCAGCATTTT.

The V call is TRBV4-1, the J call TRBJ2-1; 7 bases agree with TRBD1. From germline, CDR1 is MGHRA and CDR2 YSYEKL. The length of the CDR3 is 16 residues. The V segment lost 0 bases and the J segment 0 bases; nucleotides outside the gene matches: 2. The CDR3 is CASSQDRDSSYNEQFF. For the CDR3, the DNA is TGCGCCAGCAGCCAAGATAGGGACAGCTCCTACAATGAGCAGTTCTTC.

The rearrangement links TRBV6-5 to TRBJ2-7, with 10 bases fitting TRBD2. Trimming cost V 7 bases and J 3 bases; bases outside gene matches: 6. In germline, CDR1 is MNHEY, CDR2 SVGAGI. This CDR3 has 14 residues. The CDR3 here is CASILAGASYEQYF. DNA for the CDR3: TGTGCCAGCATTCTAGCGGGGGCAAGCTACGAGCAGTACTTC.

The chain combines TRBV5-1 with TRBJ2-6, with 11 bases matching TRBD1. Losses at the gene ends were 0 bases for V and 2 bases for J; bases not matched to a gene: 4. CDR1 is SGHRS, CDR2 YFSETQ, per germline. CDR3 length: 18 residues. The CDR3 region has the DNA TGCGCCAGCAGCTTGGAAGGACAGGGGGCGCCTGGGGCCAACGTCCTGACTTTC. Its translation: CASSLEGQGAPGANVLTF.

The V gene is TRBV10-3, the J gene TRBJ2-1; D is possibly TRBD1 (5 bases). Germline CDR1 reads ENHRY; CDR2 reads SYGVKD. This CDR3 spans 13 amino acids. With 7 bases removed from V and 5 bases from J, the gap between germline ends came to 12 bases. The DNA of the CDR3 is TGTGCCATCAACCAGGGAAGGGACAATGAGCAGTTCTTC. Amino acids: CAINQGRDNEQFF.

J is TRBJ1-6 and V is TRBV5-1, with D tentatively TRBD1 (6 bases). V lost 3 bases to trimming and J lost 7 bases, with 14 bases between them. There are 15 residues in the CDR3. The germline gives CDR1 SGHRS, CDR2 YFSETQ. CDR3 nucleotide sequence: TGCGCCAGCAGCTATTCGAGCAGGGGAAATTCACCCCTCCACTTT. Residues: CASSYSSRGNSPLHF. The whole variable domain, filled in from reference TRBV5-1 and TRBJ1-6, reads KAGVTQTPRYLIKTRGQQVTLSCSPISGHRSVSWYQQTPGQGLQFLFEYFSETQRNKGNFPGRFSGRQFSNSRSEMNVSTLELGDSALYLCASSYSSRGNSPLHFGNGTRLTVT.

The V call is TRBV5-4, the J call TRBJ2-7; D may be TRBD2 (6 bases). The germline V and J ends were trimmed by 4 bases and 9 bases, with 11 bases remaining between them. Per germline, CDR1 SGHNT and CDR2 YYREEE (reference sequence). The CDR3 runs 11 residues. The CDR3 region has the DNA TGTGCCAGCAGCCCGGGGGTGGGGCAGTACTTC. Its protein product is CASSPGVGQYF.

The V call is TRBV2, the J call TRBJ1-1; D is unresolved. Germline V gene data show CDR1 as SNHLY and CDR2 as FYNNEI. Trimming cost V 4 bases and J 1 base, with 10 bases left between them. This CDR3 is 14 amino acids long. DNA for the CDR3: TGTGCCAGCAGTGTCGTTCAGGCGAACACTGAAGCTTTCTTT. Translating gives CASSVVQANTEAFF.

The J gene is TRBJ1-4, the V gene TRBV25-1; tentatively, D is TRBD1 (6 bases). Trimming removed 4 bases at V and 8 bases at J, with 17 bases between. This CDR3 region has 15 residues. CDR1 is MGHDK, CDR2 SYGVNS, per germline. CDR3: CASSGPNRVTEKLFF. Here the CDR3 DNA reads TGTGCCAGCAGTGGCCCAAACAGGGTTACGGAAAAACTGTTTTTT.

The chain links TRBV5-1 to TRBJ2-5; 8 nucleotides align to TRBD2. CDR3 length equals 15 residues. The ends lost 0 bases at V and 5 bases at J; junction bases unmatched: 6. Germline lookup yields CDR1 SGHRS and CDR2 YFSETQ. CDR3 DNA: TGCGCCAGCAGCTTGGGAGGACTAGCTGTGGAGACCCAGTACTTC. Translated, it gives CASSLGGLAVETQYF.

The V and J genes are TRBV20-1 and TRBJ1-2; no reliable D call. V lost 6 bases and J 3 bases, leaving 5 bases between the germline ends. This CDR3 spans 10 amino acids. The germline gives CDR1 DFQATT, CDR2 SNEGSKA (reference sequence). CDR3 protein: CSAHYYGYTF. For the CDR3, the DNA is TGCAGTGCCCACTACTATGGCTACACCTTC.

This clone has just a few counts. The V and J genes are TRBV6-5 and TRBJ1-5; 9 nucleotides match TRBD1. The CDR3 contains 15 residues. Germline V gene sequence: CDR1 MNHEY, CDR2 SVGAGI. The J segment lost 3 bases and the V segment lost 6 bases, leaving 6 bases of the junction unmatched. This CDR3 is CASRRQGGDNQPQHF. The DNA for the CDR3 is TGTGCCAGCAGGCGACAGGGGGGAGACAATCAGCCCCAGCATTTT.

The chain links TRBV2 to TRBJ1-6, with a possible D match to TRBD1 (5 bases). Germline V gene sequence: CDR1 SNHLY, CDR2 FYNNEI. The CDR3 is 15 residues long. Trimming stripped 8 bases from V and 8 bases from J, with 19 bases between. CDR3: CASAGGVRRDSPLHF. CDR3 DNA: TGTGCCAGCGCTGGGGGGGTCCGAAGGGATTCACCCCTCCACTTT.

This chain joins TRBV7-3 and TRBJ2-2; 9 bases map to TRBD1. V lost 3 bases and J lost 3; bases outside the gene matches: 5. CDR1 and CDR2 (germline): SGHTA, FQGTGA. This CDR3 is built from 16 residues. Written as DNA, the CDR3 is TGTGCCAGCAGCTTTCCGAGACAGGGGGACACCGGGGAGCTGTTTTTT. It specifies CASSFPRQGDTGELFF.

The CDR3 loop is CASSFPNSPLHF. In DNA, the CDR3 is TGTGCCAGCAGTTTCCCGAATTCACCCCTCCACTTT. The V call is TRBV28, the J call TRBJ1-6; D call uncertain. Germline V gene data show CDR1 as MDHEN and CDR2 as SYDVKM. The CDR3 extends over 12 amino acids. The V end lost 3 bases, the J end lost 7 bases, and 4 bases lay between the germline ends.

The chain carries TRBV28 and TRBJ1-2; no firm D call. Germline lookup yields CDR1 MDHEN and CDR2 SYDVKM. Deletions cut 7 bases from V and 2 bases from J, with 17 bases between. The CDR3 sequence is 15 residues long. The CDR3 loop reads CASNLPTRQNYGYTF. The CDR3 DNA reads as TGTGCCAGCAACCTTCCCACGAGGCAGAACTATGGCTACACCTTC.

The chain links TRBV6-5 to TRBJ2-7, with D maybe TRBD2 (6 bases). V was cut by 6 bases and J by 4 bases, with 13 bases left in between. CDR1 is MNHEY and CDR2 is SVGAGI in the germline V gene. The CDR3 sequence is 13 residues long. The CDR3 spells CASSGGTGYEQYF. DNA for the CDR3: TGTGCCAGCAGCGGTGGGACTGGGTACGAGCAGTACTTC.

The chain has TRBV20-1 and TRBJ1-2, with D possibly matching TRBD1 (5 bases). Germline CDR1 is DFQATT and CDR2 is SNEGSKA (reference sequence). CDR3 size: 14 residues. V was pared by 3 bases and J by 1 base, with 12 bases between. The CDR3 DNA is TGCAGTGCTAGTACAGGAGCCTTTAACTATGGCTACACCTTC. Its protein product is CSASTGAFNYGYTF.

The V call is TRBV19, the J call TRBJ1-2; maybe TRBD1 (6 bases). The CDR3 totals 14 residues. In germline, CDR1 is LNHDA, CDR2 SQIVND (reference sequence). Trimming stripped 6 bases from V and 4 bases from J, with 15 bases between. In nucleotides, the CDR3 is TGTGCCAGTAGCCGGACAGAGAGAAGCTATGGCTACACCTTC. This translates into CASSRTERSYGYTF.

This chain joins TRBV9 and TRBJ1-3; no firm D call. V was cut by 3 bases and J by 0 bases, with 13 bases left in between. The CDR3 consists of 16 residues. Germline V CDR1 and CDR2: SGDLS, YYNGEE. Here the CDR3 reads CASSASGLNSGNTIYF. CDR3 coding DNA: TGTGCCAGCAGCGCAAGTGGACTGAACTCTGGAAACACCATATATTTT. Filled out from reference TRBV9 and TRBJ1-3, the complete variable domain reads DSGVTQTPKHLITATGQRVTLRCSPRSGDLSVYWYQQSLDQGLQFLIQYYNGEERAKGNILERFSAQQFPDLHSELNLSSLELGDSALYFCASSASGLNSGNTIYFGEGSWLTVV.